This TCR beta chain was identified during a study of T cells in Graves' hyperthyroidism and ophthalmopathy. Study-wide results and caveats: Most thyroid clonotypes that were expanded above 0.001 also turned up in blood.

The investigators amplified TCR beta CDR3 regions from RNA transcripts. The study used the HTBI primer set for a first-round RT-PCR of the TCR CDR3. MiXCR, run by TCRdb on the multiplex PCR reads, gives a single entry per CDR3 protein. The table shows approximately 370,000 distinct CDR3 sequences, with approximately 18% occurring only once. With V trimmed by 0 bases and J by 8 bases, 9 bases remained unmatched. The CDR3 runs to 15 residues. Germline V gene data show CDR1 as DFQATT and CDR2 as SNEGSKA (reference sequence). Of note for this clonotype: Its antigen is not identified.

The J gene is TRBJ1-2, the V gene TRBV20-1; 10 nucleotides line up with TRBD1. Input material: blood. The receptor was isolated from a woman aged 30 to 39 with Graves' hyperthyroidism that later progressed to Graves' ophthalmopathy. As DNA, the CDR3 is TGCAGTGCTAGAGAGAGACAGGGGGCGATACGAGGCTACACCTTC. Protein sequence: CSARERQGAIRGYTF.